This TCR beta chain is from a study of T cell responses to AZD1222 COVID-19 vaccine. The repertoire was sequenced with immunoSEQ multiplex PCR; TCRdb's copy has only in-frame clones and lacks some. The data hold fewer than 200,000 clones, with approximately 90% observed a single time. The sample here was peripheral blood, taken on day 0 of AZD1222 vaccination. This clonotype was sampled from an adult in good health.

CDR3 region: CASSSSSTAHTEAFF. The CDR3 bases are TGTGCCAGCTCATCGTCGAGTACAGCGCACACTGAAGCTTTCTTT. This chain connects TRBV18 to TRBJ1-1; D unclear. Germline CDR1 reads KGHSH; CDR2 reads LQKENI. This CDR3 is built from 15 residues. The germline V and J ends were trimmed by 5 bases and 3 bases, with 16 bases remaining between them.